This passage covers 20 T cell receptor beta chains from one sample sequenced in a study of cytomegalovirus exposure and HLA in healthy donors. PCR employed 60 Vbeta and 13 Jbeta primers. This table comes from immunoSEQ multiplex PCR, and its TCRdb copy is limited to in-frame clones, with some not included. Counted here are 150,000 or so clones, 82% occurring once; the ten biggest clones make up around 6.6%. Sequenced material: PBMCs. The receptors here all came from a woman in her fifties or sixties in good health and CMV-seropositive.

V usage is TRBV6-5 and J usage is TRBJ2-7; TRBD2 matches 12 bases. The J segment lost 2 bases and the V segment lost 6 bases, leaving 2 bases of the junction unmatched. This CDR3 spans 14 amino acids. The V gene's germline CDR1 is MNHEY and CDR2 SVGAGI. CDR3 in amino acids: CASRTSGGTYEQYF. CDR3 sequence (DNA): TGTGCCAGCAGAACTAGCGGGGGGACCTACGAGCAGTACTTC.

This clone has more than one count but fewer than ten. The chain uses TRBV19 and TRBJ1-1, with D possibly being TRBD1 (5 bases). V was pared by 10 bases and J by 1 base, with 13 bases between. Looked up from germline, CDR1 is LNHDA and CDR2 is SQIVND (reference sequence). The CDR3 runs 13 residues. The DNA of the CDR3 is TGTGCCATTGCAACACAGGAGAACACTGAAGCTTTCTTT. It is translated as CAIATQENTEAFF.

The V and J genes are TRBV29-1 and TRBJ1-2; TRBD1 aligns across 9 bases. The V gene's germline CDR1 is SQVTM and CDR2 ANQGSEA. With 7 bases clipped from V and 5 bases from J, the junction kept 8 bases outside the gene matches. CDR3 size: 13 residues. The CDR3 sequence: CSGPRQGGYGYTF. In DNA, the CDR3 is TGCAGCGGGCCGCGACAGGGGGGGTATGGCTACACCTTC.

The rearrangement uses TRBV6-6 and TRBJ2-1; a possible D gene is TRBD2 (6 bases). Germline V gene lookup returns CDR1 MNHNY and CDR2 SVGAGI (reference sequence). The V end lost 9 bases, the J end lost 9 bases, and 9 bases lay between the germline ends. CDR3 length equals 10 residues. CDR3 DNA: TGTGCCAGTGGGGGGATTGAGCAGTTCTTC. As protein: CASGGIEQFF.

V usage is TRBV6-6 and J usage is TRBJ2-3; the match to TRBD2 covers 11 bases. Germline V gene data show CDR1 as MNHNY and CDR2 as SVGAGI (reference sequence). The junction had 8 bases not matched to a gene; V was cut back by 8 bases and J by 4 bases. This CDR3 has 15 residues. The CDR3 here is CASLNSGGAADTQYF. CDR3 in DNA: TGTGCCAGCCTAAATAGCGGGGGGGCCGCAGATACGCAGTATTTT.

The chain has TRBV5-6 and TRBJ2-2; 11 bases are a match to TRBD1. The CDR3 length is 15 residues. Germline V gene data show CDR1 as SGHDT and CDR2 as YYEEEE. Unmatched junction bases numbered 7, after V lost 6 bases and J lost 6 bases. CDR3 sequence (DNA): TGTGCCAGCACCCGGACAGGGGGCGAAGCCGGGGAGCTGTTTTTT. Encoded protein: CASTRTGGEAGELFF.

The CDR3 reads CATSRRVGTDTQYF. The CDR3 coding sequence is TGTGCCACTAGTCGCCGTGTTGGAACAGATACGCAGTATTTT. The rearrangement joins TRBV13 to TRBJ2-3; D not certain. The germline CDR1 and CDR2 sequences are PRHDT and FYEKMQ (reference sequence). This CDR3 comprises 14 residues. V was clipped by 10 bases and J by 3 bases, with 17 bases between them. The full variable domain, with the rest looked up from reference TRBV13 and TRBJ2-3, is AAGVIQSPRHLIKEKRETATLKCYPIPRHDTVYWYQQGPGQDPQFLISFYEKMQSDKGSIPDRFSAQQFSDYHSELNMSSLELGDSALYFCATSRRVGTDTQYFGPGTRLTVL.

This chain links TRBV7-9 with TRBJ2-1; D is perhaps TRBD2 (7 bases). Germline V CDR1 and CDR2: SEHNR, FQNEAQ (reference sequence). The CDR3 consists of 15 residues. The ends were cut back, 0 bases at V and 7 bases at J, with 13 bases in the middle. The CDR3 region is CASSLAGGQRNEQFF. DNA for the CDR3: TGTGCCAGCAGCTTAGCGGGGGGGCAACGTAATGAGCAGTTCTTC. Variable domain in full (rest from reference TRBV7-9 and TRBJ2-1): DTGVSQNPRHKITKRGQNVTFRCDPISEHNRLYWYRQTLGQGPEFLTYFQNEAQLEKSRLLSDRFSAERPKGSFSTLEIQRTEQGDSAMYLCASSLAGGQRNEQFFGPGTRLTVL.

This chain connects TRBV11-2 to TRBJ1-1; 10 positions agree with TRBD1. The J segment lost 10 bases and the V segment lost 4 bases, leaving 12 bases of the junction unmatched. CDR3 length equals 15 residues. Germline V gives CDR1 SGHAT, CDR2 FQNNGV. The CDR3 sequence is CASSSDRGRGYGAFF. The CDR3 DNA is TGTGCCAGCAGCTCCGACAGGGGGCGCGGGTACGGAGCTTTCTTT.

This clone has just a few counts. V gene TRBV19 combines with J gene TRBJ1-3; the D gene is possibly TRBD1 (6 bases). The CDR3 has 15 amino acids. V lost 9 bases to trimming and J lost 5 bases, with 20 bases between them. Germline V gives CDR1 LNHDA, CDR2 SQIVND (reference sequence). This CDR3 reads CASSPQGRERNTIYF. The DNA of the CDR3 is TGTGCCAGCTCCCCACAGGGAAGGGAGCGAAACACCATATATTTT.

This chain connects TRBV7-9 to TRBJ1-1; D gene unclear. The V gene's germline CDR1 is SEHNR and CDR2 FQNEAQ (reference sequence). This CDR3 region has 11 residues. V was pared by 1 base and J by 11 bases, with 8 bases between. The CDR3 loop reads CASSLGSQAFF. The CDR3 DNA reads TGTGCCAGCAGCTTAGGAAGTCAGGCTTTCTTT.

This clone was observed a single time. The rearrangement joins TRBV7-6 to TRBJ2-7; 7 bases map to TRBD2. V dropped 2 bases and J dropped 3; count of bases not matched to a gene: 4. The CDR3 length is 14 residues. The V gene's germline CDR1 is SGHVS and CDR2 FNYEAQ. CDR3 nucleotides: TGTGCCAGCAGCTTAAAGCGGGGAGACTACGAGCAGTACTTC. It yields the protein CASSLKRGDYEQYF.

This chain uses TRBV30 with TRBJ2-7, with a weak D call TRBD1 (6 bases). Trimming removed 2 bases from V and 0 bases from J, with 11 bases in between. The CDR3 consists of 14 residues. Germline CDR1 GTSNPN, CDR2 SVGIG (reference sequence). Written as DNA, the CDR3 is TGTGCCTGGAGTCTGGACAGTCTCTCCTACGAGCAGTACTTC. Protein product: CAWSLDSLSYEQYF.

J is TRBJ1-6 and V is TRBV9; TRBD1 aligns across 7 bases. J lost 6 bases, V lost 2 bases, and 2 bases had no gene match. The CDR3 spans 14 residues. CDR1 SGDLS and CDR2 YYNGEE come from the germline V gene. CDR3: CASSVTGFNSPLHF. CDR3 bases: TGTGCCAGCAGCGTGACAGGGTTTAATTCACCCCTCCACTTT.

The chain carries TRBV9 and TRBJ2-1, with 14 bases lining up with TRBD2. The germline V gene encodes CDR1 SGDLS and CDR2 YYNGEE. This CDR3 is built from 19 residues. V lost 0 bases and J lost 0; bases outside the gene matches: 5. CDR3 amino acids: CASSVGLAGGGSSYNEQFF. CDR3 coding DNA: TGTGCCAGCAGCGTAGGACTAGCGGGGGGGGGAAGCTCCTACAATGAGCAGTTCTTC.

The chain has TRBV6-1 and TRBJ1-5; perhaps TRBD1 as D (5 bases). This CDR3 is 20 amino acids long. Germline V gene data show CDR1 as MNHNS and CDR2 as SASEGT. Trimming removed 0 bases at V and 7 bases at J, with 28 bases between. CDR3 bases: TGTGCCAGCAGTGAAGCGACCCCTGGGGGGAAGGGGCGGGGAAACCAGCCCCAGCATTTT. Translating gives CASSEATPGGKGRGNQPQHF.

The DNA of the CDR3 is TGCGCCAGCAGCCACTTATCCGGGACTACATACTACGAGCAGTACTTC. It is translated as CASSHLSGTTYYEQYF. The J gene is TRBJ2-7, the V gene TRBV4-1, with 7 positions matching TRBD2. The CDR3 contains 16 residues. V shed 3 bases, J shed 3 bases, and the junction held 11 bases outside the gene matches. The germline CDR1 and CDR2 sequences are MGHRA and YSYEKL.

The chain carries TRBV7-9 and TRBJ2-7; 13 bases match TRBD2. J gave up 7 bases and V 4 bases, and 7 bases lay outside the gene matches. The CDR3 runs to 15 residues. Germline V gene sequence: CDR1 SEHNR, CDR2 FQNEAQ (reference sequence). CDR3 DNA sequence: TGTGCCAGCAGCTATACTAGCGGGGGGGCCGGAGAGCAGTACTTC. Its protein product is CASSYTSGGAGEQYF.

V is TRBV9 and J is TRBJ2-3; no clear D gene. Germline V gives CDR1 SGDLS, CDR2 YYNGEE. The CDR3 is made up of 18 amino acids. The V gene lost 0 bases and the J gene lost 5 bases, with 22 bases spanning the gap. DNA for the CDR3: TGTGCCAGCAGCGTAGGTGGCGGAACAACCTTGCTTGGAGATACGCAGTATTTT. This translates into CASSVGGGTTLLGDTQYF.

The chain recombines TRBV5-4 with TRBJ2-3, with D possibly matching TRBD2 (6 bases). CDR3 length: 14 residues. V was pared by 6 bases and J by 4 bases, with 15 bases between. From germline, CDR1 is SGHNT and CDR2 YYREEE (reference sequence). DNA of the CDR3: TGTGCCAGCAACCCGGAGCGGGCACCAGATACGCAGTATTTT. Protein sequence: CASNPERAPDTQYF.